This TCR beta chain was obtained from a study of blood T cell repertoires in COVID-19. This clone was counted once. Trimming pared 5 bases from V and 8 bases from J, leaving 18 bases between. The CDR3 sequence is 15 residues long. Germline loops: CDR1 SGHAT, CDR2 FQNNGV. The protocol was immunoSEQ multiplex PCR, while the TCRdb copy is restricted to in-frame clones and leaves out a portion. Seen here are roughly 200,000 clones, around 82% observed once, and the top ten hold around 5.2%. What was sequenced was PBMCs or T cells enriched from blood (not recorded which). This chain joins TRBV11-2 and TRBJ1-4; weak D call: TRBD1 (6 bases). The TCR originated in a woman aged 55-70 years with acute COVID-19. The CDR3 nucleotides are TGTGCCAGCAGCCAACTACGAGGGGGTAACGAAAAACTGTTTTTT. Protein product: CASSQLRGGNEKLFF.